A single sample gave rise to the 25 T cell receptor beta chains below, sequenced in a study of blood T cell repertoires in COVID-19. The table came from immunoSEQ multiplex PCR; TCRdb's copy has only in-frame clones and leaves some out. The data show 210,000 or so clones, with approximately 90% seen just once and roughly 6% held by the top ten. The sequenced sample consisted of peripheral blood. Receptors were obtained from a woman between 40 and 55 years old who had recovered from COVID-19.

The chain combines TRBV5-4 with TRBJ1-2, with 8 positions matching TRBD1. Unmatched junction bases numbered 8, after V lost 0 bases and J lost 4 bases. Germline-derived CDR1 and CDR2 are SGHNT and YYREEE (reference sequence). The CDR3 runs to 16 residues. The CDR3: CASSLAPGGAGYGYTF. CDR3 in DNA: TGTGCCAGCAGCTTGGCCCCAGGGGGCGCTGGCTATGGCTACACCTTC.

The chain links TRBV5-6 to TRBJ2-7; 7 positions agree with TRBD1. Looked up from germline, CDR1 is SGHDT and CDR2 is YYEEEE. V lost 3 bases, J lost 2 bases, and 11 bases stayed unmatched. The CDR3 is 16 amino acids. The CDR3 DNA reads TGTGCCAGCAGCTCGAAACTCCGGGACAGAGCCTACGAGCAGTACTTC. Translation gives CASSSKLRDRAYEQYF.

The count of this clone is one. The genes are TRBV4-1 and TRBJ1-4; 9 positions agree with TRBD1. The CDR3 extends over 16 amino acids. J lost 7 bases, V lost 3 bases, and 9 bases had no gene match. CDR1 MGHRA and CDR2 YSYEKL come from the germline V gene. CDR3 loop: CASSHDNRGLGEKLFF. The CDR3 DNA sequence: TGCGCCAGCAGCCATGATAACAGGGGGCTTGGTGAAAAACTGTTTTTT.

The CDR3 spells CASSPREGNNEQFF. CDR3 nucleotides: TGTGCCAGCAGCCCCCGGGAGGGGAACAATGAGCAGTTCTTC. The chain couples TRBV9 to TRBJ2-1, with 8 bases lining up with TRBD2. The germline gives CDR1 SGDLS, CDR2 YYNGEE. The CDR3 extends over 14 amino acids. V was clipped by 4 bases and J by 5 bases; unmatched bases: 5.

The chain employs TRBV7-9 and TRBJ2-4; the match to TRBD2 covers 7 bases. CDR1 is SEHNR and CDR2 is FQNEAQ in the germline V gene (reference sequence). The CDR3 is 15 amino acids. Trimming removed 5 bases from V and 9 bases from J; junction bases left unmatched: 13. DNA of the CDR3: TGTGCCAGCAGCCATGAGGCCAACCCGGGGGGCATTCAGTACTTC. It yields the protein CASSHEANPGGIQYF.

This sequence joins TRBV15 and TRBJ2-5, with 8 bases fitting TRBD1. Germline V gene lookup returns CDR1 LNHNV and CDR2 YYDKDF (reference sequence). The CDR3 loop spans 13 amino acids. J gave up 5 bases and V 3 bases, and 2 bases lay outside the gene matches. The CDR3, as DNA: TGTGCCACCAGCAGGGACAGGGTCGAGACCCAGTACTTC. Translation: CATSRDRVETQYF.

The rearrangement uses TRBV28 and TRBJ2-4; TRBD2 matches 8 bases. J lost 0 bases, V lost 5 bases, and 15 bases had no gene match. The germline gives CDR1 MDHEN, CDR2 SYDVKM. This CDR3 is built from 19 residues. The CDR3 region has the DNA TGTGCCAGCAGTCCTCCCCAGCGGGAGAGATCTATAGCCAAAAACATTCAGTACTTC. Translation gives CASSPPQRERSIAKNIQYF.

Remarks on this clone: This sample also contains other DNA sequences that code for the same CDR3. V usage is TRBV27 and J usage is TRBJ1-5, with 11 bases fitting TRBD1. The length of the CDR3 is 14 residues. V trimming: 5 bases; J trimming: 6 bases; junction bases outside the gene matches: 3. Germline CDR1 reads MNHEY; CDR2 reads SMNVEV (reference sequence). The CDR3 protein is CASSTGTGGQPQHF. CDR3 nucleotide sequence: TGTGCCAGCAGTACCGGGACAGGGGGTCAGCCCCAGCATTTT.

This chain links TRBV28 with TRBJ2-7, with 9 bases fitting TRBD1. CDR1 and CDR2 (germline): MDHEN, SYDVKM. This CDR3 is built from 13 residues. After removal of 9 bases from V and 6 bases from J, the junction contained 9 bases not matched to a gene. The CDR3 here is CASLDRGAGEQYF. DNA for the CDR3: TGTGCCAGTTTGGACAGGGGAGCAGGCGAGCAGTACTTC. Filled out from reference TRBV28 and TRBJ2-7, the complete variable domain reads DVKVTQSSRYLVKRTGEKVFLECVQDMDHENMFWYRQDPGLGLRLIYFSYDVKMKEKGDIPEGYSVSREKKERFSLILESASTNQTSMYLCASLDRGAGEQYFGPGTRLTVT.

V and J are TRBV6-2 or TRBV6-3 and TRBJ1-3; D remains unclear. Germline loops: CDR1 MNHEY, CDR2 SVGEGT. CDR3 length: 15 amino acids. V shed 4 bases and J shed 0 bases, with 10 bases lying between them. For the CDR3, the DNA is TGTGCCAGCAGTTCCGACTTCTACTCTGGAAACACCATATATTTT. This translates into CASSSDFYSGNTIYF.

This chain links TRBV7-9 with TRBJ2-3, with TRBD2 identical over 11 bases. V lost 5 bases and J lost 4; bases outside the gene matches: 8. The CDR3 consists of 16 residues. Germline V gene sequence: CDR1 SEHNR, CDR2 FQNEAQ (reference sequence). The CDR3 loop is CASSPIAGGESDTQYF. The CDR3 nucleotides read TGTGCCAGCAGCCCTATAGCGGGAGGGGAGTCAGATACGCAGTATTTT.

The chain uses TRBV6-5 and TRBJ2-7; maybe TRBD1 (5 bases). Per the germline V gene, CDR1 is MNHEY and CDR2 is SVGAGI. The CDR3 covers 14 residues. With 2 bases removed from V and 2 bases from J, the gap between germline ends came to 10 bases. The CDR3 reads CASSYRTNTYEQYF. The CDR3 DNA reads as TGTGCCAGCAGTTACAGGACAAACACCTACGAGCAGTACTTC.

The chain uses TRBV15 and TRBJ2-2; 11 nucleotides agree with TRBD1. Germline V gene lookup returns CDR1 LNHNV and CDR2 YYDKDF (reference sequence). The CDR3 contains 16 residues. With V trimmed by 1 base and J by 6 bases, 4 bases remained unmatched. CDR3 sequence reads: CATSRGTGGASGELFF. The CDR3 nucleotides are TGTGCCACCAGCAGAGGGACAGGGGGCGCGTCCGGGGAGCTGTTTTTT.

The V call is TRBV29-1, the J call TRBJ1-2, with D tentatively TRBD1 (6 bases). This CDR3 has 15 residues. Per germline, CDR1 SQVTM and CDR2 ANQGSEA. With 6 bases removed from V and 5 bases from J, the gap between germline ends came to 22 bases. The CDR3 nucleotides read TGCAGCGTCGACGCCGCAGGGGCGGTAGGGTATGGCTACACCTTC. Translated: CSVDAAGAVGYGYTF. The variable domain in full, completed from reference TRBV29-1 and TRBJ1-2, reads SAVISQKPSRDICQRGTSLTIQCQVDSQVTMMFWYRQQPGQSLTLIATANQGSEATYESGFVIDKFPISRPNLTFSTLTVSNMSPEDSSIYLCSVDAAGAVGYGYTFGSGTRLTVV.

This clone was observed a single time. The chain is built from TRBV4-2 and TRBJ1-1, with 7 positions matching TRBD1. The CDR3 runs to 14 residues. Germline V gives CDR1 LGHNA, CDR2 YNFKEQ. After removal of 1 base from V and 2 bases from J, the junction contained 1 base not matched to a gene. The CDR3 nucleotides read TGTGCCAGCAGCCAAGGACAGGGTAACACTGAAGCTTTCTTT. Translation: CASSQGQGNTEAFF.

The rearrangement uses TRBV7-2 and TRBJ2-3, with TRBD2 matching over 7 bases. Trimming cost V 6 bases and J 2 bases; bases outside gene matches: 8. Germline V gene sequence: CDR1 SGHTA, CDR2 FQGNSA. The CDR3 totals 15 residues. This CDR3 reads CASSLAAMYTDTQYF. The CDR3 DNA is TGTGCCAGCAGTCTAGCGGCTATGTACACAGATACGCAGTATTTT. Full variable domain (missing parts from reference TRBV7-2 and TRBJ2-3): GAGVSQSPSNKVTEKGKDVELRCDPISGHTALYWYRQSLGQGLEFLIYFQGNSAPDKSGLPSDRFSAERTGGSVSTLTIQRTQQEDSAVYLCASSLAAMYTDTQYFGPGTRLTVL.

The CDR3 loop reads CASSPPGGGSNQPQHF. The CDR3 bases are TGTGCCAGCAGCCCCCCCGGGGGTGGTAGCAATCAGCCCCAGCATTTT. The chain links TRBV2 to TRBJ1-5; perhaps TRBD1 as D (5 bases). The ends were cut back, 6 bases at V and 0 bases at J, with 15 bases in the middle. This CDR3 contains 16 residues. Germline V CDR1 and CDR2: SNHLY, FYNNEI.

The J gene is TRBJ2-1, the V gene TRBV28, with 7 nucleotides matching TRBD2. Germline V gene sequence: CDR1 MDHEN, CDR2 SYDVKM. The V gene end was trimmed by 5 bases and the J gene end by 3 bases; junction bases not matched to a gene: 10. This CDR3 contains 16 residues. The CDR3 loop is CASSRLAGVIYNEQFF. In nucleotides, the CDR3 is TGTGCCAGCAGTCGACTAGCAGGCGTAATCTACAATGAGCAGTTCTTC.

The chain combines TRBV5-1 with TRBJ2-3; 11 bases are a match to TRBD2. The germline gives CDR1 SGHRS, CDR2 YFSETQ. The CDR3 covers 14 residues. V lost 3 bases and J lost 6; bases outside the gene matches: 3. Written as DNA, the CDR3 is TGCGCCAGCAGCTGGGGACTAGCGGAGGATACGCAGTATTTT. This gives the protein CASSWGLAEDTQYF.

The chain joins TRBV5-1 to TRBJ1-3, with TRBD1 as a possible D gene (5 bases). Germline V gene lookup returns CDR1 SGHRS and CDR2 YFSETQ. The V end was cut by 0 bases, the J end by 0 bases, with 10 bases between. The CDR3 has 16 amino acids. The chain's CDR3 is CASSLGTGASGNTIYF. DNA for the CDR3: TGCGCCAGCAGCTTGGGAACAGGCGCCTCTGGAAACACCATATATTTT.

The gene calls are TRBV29-1 and TRBJ1-2; 7 bases fit TRBD1. Germline CDR1 and CDR2: SQVTM and ANQGSEA. Losses at the gene ends were 7 bases for V and 0 bases for J; bases not matched to a gene: 14. The CDR3 extends over 16 amino acids. The CDR3 nucleotides read TGCAGCGCGTTTGAGGGGGCAGCTCCAGCTAACTATGGCTACACCTTC. This sequence encodes CSAFEGAAPANYGYTF.

The chain carries TRBV19 and TRBJ2-5; D remains ambiguous. The germline V gene has CDR1 LNHDA and CDR2 SQIVND (reference sequence). The CDR3 extends over 13 amino acids. Trimming pared 2 bases from V and 5 bases from J, leaving 9 bases between. The CDR3 nucleotides read TGTGCCAGTAGTATAACGCGAATGGAGACCCAGTACTTC. Translating gives CASSITRMETQYF.

The chain uses TRBV18 and TRBJ1-1, with D perhaps TRBD1 (5 bases). V lost 4 bases and J lost 5, with 11 bases in between. The CDR3 extends over 13 amino acids. In germline, CDR1 is KGHSH, CDR2 LQKENI. The CDR3 DNA follows: TGTGCCAGCTCACAGGGGAAGGAAACTGAAGCTTTCTTT. This gives the protein CASSQGKETEAFF.

The chain recombines TRBV2 with TRBJ2-3; 7 bases fit TRBD2. Trimming at V came to 6 bases and at J to 4 bases, leaving 10 bases not matched to a gene. Germline V gives CDR1 SNHLY, CDR2 FYNNEI. CDR3 length equals 15 residues. This CDR3 reads CASRQLARRADTQYF. Here the CDR3 DNA reads TGTGCCAGCAGGCAACTAGCGAGGAGGGCAGATACGCAGTATTTT. The entire variable domain, with the rest obtained from reference TRBV2 and TRBJ2-3, is as follows: EPEVTQTPSHQVTQMGQEVILRCVPISNHLYFYWYRQILGQKVEFLVSFYNNEISEKSEIFDDQFSVERPDGSNFTLKIRSTKLEDSAMYFCASRQLARRADTQYFGPGTRLTVL.

The rearrangement links TRBV4-1 to TRBJ2-7, with D possibly being TRBD1 (5 bases). This CDR3 comprises 19 residues. V was clipped by 0 bases and J by 3 bases, with 24 bases between them. Per the germline V gene, CDR1 is MGHRA and CDR2 is YSYEKL. The CDR3 sequence: CASSQDPAVKGSISYEQYF. CDR3 nucleotide sequence: TGCGCCAGCAGCCAAGATCCGGCAGTGAAGGGGTCTATTAGCTACGAGCAGTACTTC.